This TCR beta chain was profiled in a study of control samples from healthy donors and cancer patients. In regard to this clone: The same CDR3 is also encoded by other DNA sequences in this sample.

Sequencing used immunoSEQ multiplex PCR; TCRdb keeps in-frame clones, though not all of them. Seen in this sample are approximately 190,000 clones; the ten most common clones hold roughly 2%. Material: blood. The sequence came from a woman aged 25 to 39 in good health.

The CDR3 reads CASSLGVQETQYF. The CDR3 coding sequence is TGTGCCAGCAGCTTGGGGGTCCAAGAGACCCAGTACTTC. The J gene is TRBJ2-5, the V gene TRBV7-9, with D possibly called TRBD1 or TRBD2 (5 bases each). Trimming pared 3 bases from V and 1 base from J, leaving 6 bases between. This CDR3 region has 13 residues. CDR1 is SEHNR and CDR2 is FQNEAQ in the germline V gene (reference sequence).